This TCR beta chain was observed in a study of response to subunit inactivated influenza vaccine (dated by TCRdb to 2016 to 2019). Some background on the complete study: Deep quantitative profiling of the T cell receptor repertoire was used in the study to follow responses to a trivalent subunit inactivated influenza vaccine. Summary of the overall study and its limitations: The authors proposed that each seasonal influenza vaccination may bring in only a limited number of new T cells.

A note on this clonotype: Its antigen has not been determined. No quality values exist for individual bases; no much larger clone is one base distant.

The CDR3 runs 14 residues from the cysteine to the phenylalanine. Here the CDR3 DNA is all that survives: 42 bases in frame from base 1. Sequences MNHEY (CDR1) and SMNVEV (CDR2) are obtained from the germline V gene (reference sequence). A distance of 10 bases separates the germline ends of V and J, which lose 6 bases and 0 bases respectively. Libraries were constructed by RT-PCR. The sequencer was an Illumina HiSeq 2500. The public reads were run again by TCRdb, first through fastp at Q25 and then through MiXCR, and only productive beta chains were kept. Entries are consolidated by CDR3 protein sequence, retaining the most common genes and DNA. The table for this sample lists 500,000 to 600,000 distinct CDR3 sequences; 15% to 20% of them were counted only once. The biggest ten clones account for 3% of the sample.

The chain was built from TRBV27 and TRBJ2-3, with no confidently assigned D gene. The receptor's source is a man in his fifties or sixties who received an inactivated influenza vaccine. Donor details come from another sample of the same person, matched by shared clones. Sequenced material: CD4+ T cells sorted from PBMCs, taken roughly 24 months after vaccination. The DNA sequence is TGTGCCAGCAGCAGGACCCGCAGCACAGATACGCAGTATTTT. It translates to CASSRTRSTDTQYF.